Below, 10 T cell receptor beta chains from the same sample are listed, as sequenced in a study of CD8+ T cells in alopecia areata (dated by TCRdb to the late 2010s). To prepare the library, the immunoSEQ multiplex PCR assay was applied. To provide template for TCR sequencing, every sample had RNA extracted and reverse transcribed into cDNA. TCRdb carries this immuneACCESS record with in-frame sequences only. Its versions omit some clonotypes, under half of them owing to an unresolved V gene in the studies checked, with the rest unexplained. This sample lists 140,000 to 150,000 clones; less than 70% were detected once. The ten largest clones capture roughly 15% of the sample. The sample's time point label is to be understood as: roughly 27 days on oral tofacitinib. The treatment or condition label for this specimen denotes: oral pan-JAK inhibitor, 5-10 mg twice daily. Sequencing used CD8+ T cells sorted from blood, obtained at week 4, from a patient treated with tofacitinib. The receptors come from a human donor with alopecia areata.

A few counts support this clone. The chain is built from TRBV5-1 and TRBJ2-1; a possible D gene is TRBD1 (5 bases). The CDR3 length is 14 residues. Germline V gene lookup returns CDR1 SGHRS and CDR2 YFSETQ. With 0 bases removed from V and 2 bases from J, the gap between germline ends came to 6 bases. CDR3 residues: CASSLARAYNEQFF. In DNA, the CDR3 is TGCGCCAGCAGCTTGGCCAGGGCCTACAATGAGCAGTTCTTC.

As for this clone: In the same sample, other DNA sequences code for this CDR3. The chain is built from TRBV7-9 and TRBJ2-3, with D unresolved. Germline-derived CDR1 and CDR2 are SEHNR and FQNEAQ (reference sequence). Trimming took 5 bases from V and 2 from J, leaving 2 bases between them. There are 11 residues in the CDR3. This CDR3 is CASSLTDTQYF. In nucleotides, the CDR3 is TGTGCCAGCAGCCTCACAGATACGCAGTATTTT.

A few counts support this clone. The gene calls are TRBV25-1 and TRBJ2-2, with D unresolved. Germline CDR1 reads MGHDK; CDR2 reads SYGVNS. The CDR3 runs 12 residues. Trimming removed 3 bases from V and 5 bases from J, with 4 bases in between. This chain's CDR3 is CASSDYTGELFF. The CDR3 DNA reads TGTGCCAGCAGTGATTATACCGGGGAGCTGTTTTTT.

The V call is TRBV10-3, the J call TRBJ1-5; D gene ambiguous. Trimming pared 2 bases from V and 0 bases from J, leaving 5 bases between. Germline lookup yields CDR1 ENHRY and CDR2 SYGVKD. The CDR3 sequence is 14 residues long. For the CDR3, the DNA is TGTGCCATCAGTGAGGGCTTTAGCAATCAGCCCCAGCATTTT. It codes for CAISEGFSNQPQHF.

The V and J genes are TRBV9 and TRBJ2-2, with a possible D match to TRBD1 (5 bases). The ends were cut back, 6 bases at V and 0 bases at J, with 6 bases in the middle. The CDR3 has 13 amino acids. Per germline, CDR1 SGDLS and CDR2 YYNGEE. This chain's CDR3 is CASKGPNTGELFF. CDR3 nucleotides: TGTGCCAGCAAGGGGCCGAACACCGGGGAGCTGTTTTTT.

CDR3 DNA: TGTGCCAGCAGTGATATCAAGCGGTACGAGCAGTACTTC. Its translation is CASSDIKRYEQYF. This rearrangement joins TRBV27 to TRBJ2-7; D is possibly TRBD2 (5 bases). V lost 5 bases and J lost 4, with 12 bases in between. The CDR3 is 13 amino acids. CDR1 is MNHEY and CDR2 is SMNVEV in the germline V gene (reference sequence).

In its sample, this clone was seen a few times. Here the CDR3 DNA reads TGCAGCGTTGAAGAGGGGGCTAACTATGGCTACACCTTC. Residues: CSVEEGANYGYTF. The rearrangement uses TRBV29-1 and TRBJ1-2; possible D gene TRBD1, 5 bases. V lost 0 bases, J lost 0 bases, and 5 bases lay in between. Germline CDR1 and CDR2: SQVTM and ANQGSEA. The CDR3 covers 13 residues.

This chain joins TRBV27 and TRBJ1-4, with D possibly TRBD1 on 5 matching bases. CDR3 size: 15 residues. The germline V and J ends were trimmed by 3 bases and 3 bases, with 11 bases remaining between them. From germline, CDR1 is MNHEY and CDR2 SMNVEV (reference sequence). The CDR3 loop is CASSFGGWSNEKLFF. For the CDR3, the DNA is TGTGCCAGCAGTTTCGGGGGTTGGTCTAATGAAAAACTGTTTTTT. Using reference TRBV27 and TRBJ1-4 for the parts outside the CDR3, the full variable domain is EAQVTQNPRYLITVTGKKLTVTCSQNMNHEYMSWYRQDPGLGLRQIYYSMNVEVTDKGDVPEGYKVSRKEKRNFPLILESPSPNQTSLYFCASSFGGWSNEKLFFGSGTQLSVL.

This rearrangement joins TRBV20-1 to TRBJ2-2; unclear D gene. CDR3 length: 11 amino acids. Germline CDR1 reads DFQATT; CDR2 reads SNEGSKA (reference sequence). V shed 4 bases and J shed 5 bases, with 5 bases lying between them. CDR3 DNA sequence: TGCAGTGCTAAGGGAACCGGGGAGCTGTTTTTT. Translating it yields CSAKGTGELFF.

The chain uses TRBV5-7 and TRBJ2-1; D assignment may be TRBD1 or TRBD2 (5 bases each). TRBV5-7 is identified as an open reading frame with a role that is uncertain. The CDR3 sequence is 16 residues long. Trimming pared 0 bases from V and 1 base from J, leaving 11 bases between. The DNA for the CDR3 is TGTGCCAGCAGCTTGGCCGAGGGGAAGTCCTACAATGAGCAGTTCTTC. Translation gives CASSLAEGKSYNEQFF.